This T cell receptor (beta chain) was sequenced in a study of T cell repertoires in cytomegalovirus infection (dated by TCRdb to about 2019). The study in broad terms: The HLA type of each donor mattered for the analysis, because public TCR beta signatures pointed to carriage of CMV infection along with the matching HLA type.

The CDR3 holds 16 amino acids from the cysteine to the phenylalanine. Only the CDR3 DNA stays, 48 bases, in frame from base 1. Trimmed from V: 1 base; trimmed from J: 4 bases; junction bases lacking a gene match: 9. Sequences SGHDT (CDR1) and YYEEEE (CDR2) are obtained from the germline V gene. Worth noting for this clonotype: There is no known antigen for this receptor. No clone much larger than this one lies a single base away; base qualities are absent.

Instrument on record: Illumina HiSeq 1500. The public reads were run again by TCRdb, first through fastp at Q25 and then through MiXCR, and only productive beta chains were kept. Each CDR3 protein appears once, grouped with its most common genes and DNA. The sample records fewer than 400,000 distinct CDR3 sequences, around a sixth of which are singletons. Under 9% of the sample is held by the ten biggest clonotypes. The paper's findings and limits, for the study overall: The ex vivo response was dominated by HLA-C-restricted CMV-specific TCR beta clonotypes, which also provided the single most frequent clonotype in two of eight donors. Carriers of CMV infection plus the relevant HLA type were discriminated by the cumulative frequency of public TCR beta family members in the study cohort and in an independent roughly 340-donor cohort.

The source material was PBMCs. The sequence was collected from a human donor in good health (CMV status not recorded). Some clones in this sample may be carry-over from other donors' samples. The sequence is built from TRBV5-6 and TRBJ2-3; TRBD2 matches 7 bases in the middle. CDR3 loop: CASSLLTSSSADTQYF. The nucleotides read TGTGCCAGCAGCTTGCTGACTAGCTCCAGCGCAGATACGCAGTATTTT.